One sample yielded the 2 T cell receptor beta chains listed below, sequenced in a study of lymphopenia after photon versus proton radiotherapy. Clones were read by immunoSEQ multiplex PCR, and TCRdb kept only the in-frame ones, dropping some. The table lists 25,000 to 30,000 clones, roughly 87% of them singletons. The sequencing used peripheral blood, collected from a patient treated with photon-based radiotherapy. The receptors were sampled from a man between 45 and 60 years old with gastric cancer.

The chain couples TRBV7-8 to TRBJ1-1; TRBD1 might be the D (5 bases). Germline CDR1 SGHVS, CDR2 FQNEAQ. The CDR3 is 15 residues long. V gave up 3 bases and J gave up 2 bases, with 13 bases separating them. The CDR3 is CASSFEGPGNTEAFF. The DNA of the CDR3 is TGTGCCAGCAGCTTTGAGGGGCCGGGTAACACTGAAGCTTTCTTT.

This chain connects TRBV18 to TRBJ2-7, with D hard to call. The germline V gene encodes CDR1 KGHSH and CDR2 LQKENI. V dropped 0 bases and J dropped 1 base, with 10 bases sitting between them. The CDR3 length is 15 residues. The CDR3 DNA sequence: TGTGCCAGCTCACCACCCCTAGGGTGGTCCTACGAGCAGTACTTC. Its protein product is CASSPPLGWSYEQYF. The variable domain in full, with the rest retrieved from reference TRBV18 and TRBJ2-7, is NAGVMQNPRHLVRRRGQEARLRCSPMKGHSHVYWYRQLPEEGLKFMVYLQKENIIDESGMPKERFSAEFPKEGPSILRIQQVVRGDSAAYFCASSPPLGWSYEQYFGPGTRLTVT.